Shown below are 25 T cell receptor beta chains from a single sample sequenced in a study of patients and donors after allogeneic stem cell transplantation. TCRdb processed the RT-PCR reads anew with MiXCR; each CDR3 protein has one entry. The top ten clones hold approximately 32% of a sample with more than 150,000 distinct CDR3 sequences, approximately 41% of them seen once. Input material: blood, either unsorted or a sorted T cell fraction (not recorded which). The origin of the receptors is a human donor who was either an allogeneic HSCT recipient or a stem cell or donor lymphocyte infusion donor (not recorded which). It is not recorded whose cells these are; they may come from a transplant donor.

This clonotype was observed a single time. The rearrangement links TRBV5-6 to TRBJ1-5; D is perhaps TRBD1 (5 bases). The V gene's germline CDR1 is SGHDT and CDR2 YYEEEE. Trimming stripped 1 base from V and 0 bases from J, with 14 bases between. The CDR3 sequence is 17 residues long. The CDR3 spells CASSLWGRVNSNQPQHF. In DNA form, the CDR3 reads TGTGCCAGCAGCTTGTGGGGCAGGGTGAATAGCAATCAGCCCCAGCATTTT.

V and J are TRBV3-1 and TRBJ2-1; D unresolved. The V gene's germline CDR1 is LGHDT and CDR2 YNNKEL (reference sequence). The CDR3 runs to 14 residues. Deletions cut 1 base from V and 9 bases from J, with 13 bases between. DNA of the CDR3: TGTGCCAGCAGCCAAGTCGGCTGGCACGGTGAGCAGTTCTTC. Protein sequence: CASSQVGWHGEQFF.

Only one count was recorded for this clonotype. The rearrangement uses TRBV2 and TRBJ2-1; a possible D gene is TRBD2 (6 bases). The CDR3 sequence is 15 residues long. Per germline, CDR1 SNHLY and CDR2 FYNNEI. The V and J ends lost 6 bases and 0 bases respectively, with 12 bases between them. CDR3 DNA: TGTGCCAGCAGCCGACTAGTGAGCTCCTACAATGAGCAGTTCTTC. Translation gives CASSRLVSSYNEQFF. Supplemented by reference TRBV2 and TRBJ2-1, the full variable domain reads EPEVTQTPSHQVTQMGQEVILRCVPISNHLYFYWYRQILGQKVEFLVSFYNNEISEKSEIFDDQFSVERPDGSNFTLKIRSTKLEDSAMYFCASSRLVSSYNEQFFGPGTRLTVL.

This chain joins TRBV2 and TRBJ2-1, with 11 bases matching TRBD2. This CDR3 has 16 residues. Germline-derived CDR1 and CDR2 are SNHLY and FYNNEI. V lost 2 bases to trimming and J lost 7 bases; unmatched junction nucleotides: 7. Written as DNA, the CDR3 is TGTGCCAGCAGTGAAAGGCTAGCGGGAGGCTGGAATGAGCAGTTCTTC. It translates to CASSERLAGGWNEQFF.

This clonotype has just a few counts. The V gene is TRBV18, the J gene TRBJ2-6; D remains unclear. The V end lost 3 bases, the J end lost 5 bases, and 11 bases lay between the germline ends. This CDR3 has 15 amino acids. CDR1 and CDR2 from the germline V gene are KGHSH and LQKENI. The CDR3: CASSPSGRWANVLTF. For the CDR3, the DNA is TGTGCCAGCTCACCCTCCGGGCGTTGGGCCAACGTCCTGACTTTC.

This clonotype was counted only a few times. The chain uses TRBV7-9 and TRBJ1-1, with D unclear. The germline gives CDR1 SEHNR, CDR2 FQNEAQ (reference sequence). Trimming removed 3 bases at V and 13 bases at J, with 18 bases between. This CDR3 is 13 amino acids long. Here the CDR3 reads CASSLVSGVVSFF. CDR3 in DNA: TGTGCCAGCAGCTTGGTATCTGGGGTGGTGAGTTTCTTT.

The V call is TRBV10-3, the J call TRBJ1-2; D may be TRBD1 (5 bases). V lost 6 bases and J lost 7, with 12 bases in between. The CDR3 has 12 residues. Germline V gene data show CDR1 as ENHRY and CDR2 as SYGVKD. The CDR3: CAISRAERGYTF. CDR3 coding DNA: TGTGCCATCAGCAGGGCCGAACGTGGCTACACCTTC.

The chain combines TRBV7-9 with TRBJ2-7, with 9 positions matching TRBD2. The germline V gene has CDR1 SEHNR and CDR2 FQNEAQ (reference sequence). J gave up 3 bases and V 4 bases, and 7 bases lay outside the gene matches. CDR3 length: 15 amino acids. CDR3 sequence: CASSSTSGPFYEQYF. CDR3 bases: TGTGCCAGCAGCTCCACTAGCGGGCCGTTCTACGAGCAGTACTTC. The full variable domain, its missing parts supplied by reference TRBV7-9 and TRBJ2-7, is DTGVSQNPRHKITKRGQNVTFRCDPISEHNRLYWYRQTLGQGPEFLTYFQNEAQLEKSRLLSDRFSAERPKGSFSTLEIQRTEQGDSAMYLCASSSTSGPFYEQYFGPGTRLTVT.

This clonotype was observed a handful of times. The CDR3 is CASSYLGEQFF. CDR3 bases: TGTGCCAGCAGTTACCTAGGAGAGCAGTTCTTC. The rearrangement links TRBV6-5 to TRBJ2-1, with D unresolved. This CDR3 contains 11 residues. The germline V gene encodes CDR1 MNHEY and CDR2 SVGAGI. V gave up 2 bases and J gave up 10 bases, with 6 bases separating them.

The chain carries TRBV4-3 and TRBJ1-1, with 8 bases aligning to TRBD1. V shed 3 bases, J shed 5 bases, and the junction held 8 bases outside the gene matches. The CDR3 runs to 15 residues. Germline CDR1 and CDR2: LGHNA and YSLEER. The CDR3 spells CASSHETGAWTEAFF. DNA for the CDR3: TGCGCCAGCAGCCACGAGACAGGGGCTTGGACTGAAGCTTTCTTT.

The CDR3 DNA reads TGTGCCAGCAGTCCACTCCGGGACAGAAATCAGCCCCAGCATTTT. Translation gives CASSPLRDRNQPQHF. The chain links TRBV12-3 or TRBV12-4 to TRBJ1-5, with 7 bases fitting TRBD1. V was clipped by 5 bases and J by 4 bases; unmatched bases: 8. The CDR3 loop spans 15 amino acids.

This sequence joins TRBV7-8 and TRBJ2-3; weak D call: TRBD2 (5 bases). The CDR3 loop spans 17 amino acids. The V gene lost 5 bases and the J gene lost 6 bases, with 24 bases spanning the gap. Germline lookup yields CDR1 SGHVS and CDR2 FQNEAQ. CDR3 bases: TGTGCCAGCAGCCTACATCTAGGGAATGGAGGTTCGGATACGCAGTATTTT. Translation gives CASSLHLGNGGSDTQYF. The full variable domain, its missing parts supplied by reference TRBV7-8 and TRBJ2-3, is GAGVSQSPRYKVAKRGQDVALRCDPISGHVSLFWYQQALGQGPEFLTYFQNEAQLDKSGLPSDRFFAERPEGSVSTLKIQRTQQEDSAVYLCASSLHLGNGGSDTQYFGPGTRLTVL.

This clonotype has a handful of counts. One end of the junction is discordant with germline, which a read error may explain. The chain joins TRBV6-5 to TRBJ2-4; 13 positions match TRBD2. This CDR3 comprises 17 residues. Germline-derived CDR1 and CDR2 are MNHEY and SVGAGI. In nucleotides, the CDR3 is TGTGCCAACAGTTACTCGACTAGCGGGAGGCTCGGGGACATTCAGTACTTC. It yields the protein CANSYSTSGRLGDIQYF.

The V call is TRBV6-2 or TRBV6-3, the J call TRBJ1-4; possible D gene TRBD1, 5 bases. The germline gives CDR1 MNHEY, CDR2 SVGEGT. This CDR3 is built from 14 residues. Trimming left V 6 bases short and J 7 bases short, with 15 bases between. Here the CDR3 DNA reads TGTGCCAGCAGGCCTGACGACAGAATTGAAAAACTGTTTTTT. It translates to CASRPDDRIEKLFF.

CDR3 loop: CASSQNGLVNSPLHF. CDR3 nucleotides: TGTGCCAGCAGCCAAAACGGACTGGTCAATTCACCCCTCCACTTT. The chain joins TRBV3-1 to TRBJ1-6; D is ambiguous. CDR1 is LGHDT and CDR2 is YNNKEL in the germline V gene (reference sequence). This CDR3 spans 15 amino acids. Trimming left V 2 bases short and J 7 bases short, with 12 bases between.

As to this clonotype: One base away lies a much larger clone, so this may be a sequencing read error. V is TRBV29-1 and J is TRBJ2-7; D ambiguous. This CDR3 has 14 amino acids. Trimming cost V 7 bases and J 0 bases, with 16 bases left between them. Germline V gene data show CDR1 as SQVTM and CDR2 as ANQGSEA. This CDR3 reads CSGYSASSSYEQYF. The CDR3 region has the DNA TGCAGCGGGTACAGTGCGTCGAGCTCCTACGAGCAGTACTTC.

The chain recombines TRBV7-9 with TRBJ2-2; 7 bases line up with TRBD2. The junction had 5 bases not matched to a gene; V was cut back by 6 bases and J by 1 base. CDR3 size: 15 residues. Germline V gives CDR1 SEHNR, CDR2 FQNEAQ (reference sequence). The CDR3 bases are TGTGCCAGCAGAATGAGCGGGGAGAACACCGGGGAGCTGTTTTTT. Its protein is CASRMSGENTGELFF. The full variable domain, rest sourced from reference TRBV7-9 and TRBJ2-2, is DTGVSQNPRHKITKRGQNVTFRCDPISEHNRLYWYRQTLGQGPEFLTYFQNEAQLEKSRLLSDRFSAERPKGSFSTLEIQRTEQGDSAMYLCASRMSGENTGELFFGEGSRLTVL.

The chain joins TRBV5-5 to TRBJ1-5; D ambiguous. V was trimmed by 9 bases and J by 3 bases, leaving 16 bases between them. Looked up from germline, CDR1 is SGHKS and CDR2 is YYEKEE (reference sequence). There are 14 residues in the CDR3. The CDR3 coding sequence is TGTGCCATCATCCGTGTGGTGAACAATCAGCCCCAGCATTTT. Encoded protein: CAIIRVVNNQPQHF.

This chain joins TRBV4-3 and TRBJ1-2, with a tentative D call TRBD1 (5 bases). CDR1 and CDR2 from the germline V gene are LGHNA and YSLEER. Deletions cut 0 bases from V and 3 bases from J, with 14 bases between. The CDR3 is 16 amino acids. CDR3 DNA sequence: TGCGCCAGCAGCCAAGATCAATTTACAGGCCACTATGGCTACACCTTC. This codes for CASSQDQFTGHYGYTF.

The rearrangement links TRBV15 to TRBJ2-7, with TRBD2 identical over 12 bases. Trimming cost V 1 base and J 4 bases; bases outside gene matches: 5. The length of the CDR3 is 16 residues. Germline CDR1 LNHNV, CDR2 YYDKDF (reference sequence). CDR3 sequence reads: CATSRARLAGVYEQYF. In DNA, the CDR3 is TGTGCCACCAGCAGAGCGAGACTAGCGGGAGTTTACGAGCAGTACTTC.

J is TRBJ1-1 and V is TRBV7-8; tentatively, D is TRBD1 (5 bases). There are 15 residues in the CDR3. V was pared by 2 bases and J by 7 bases, with 17 bases between. CDR1 is SGHVS and CDR2 is FQNEAQ in the germline V gene. Written as DNA, the CDR3 is TGTGCCAGCAGCTTAAGTTCCAGCAGGGACCGTGAAGCTTTCTTT. Translation gives CASSLSSSRDREAFF.

CDR3 sequence reads: CASSAGSTDTQYF. CDR3 sequence (DNA): TGTGCCAGCAGCGCCGGGAGCACAGATACGCAGTATTTT. V is TRBV9 and J is TRBJ2-3; D is undetermined. CDR3 length equals 13 residues. The germline V gene has CDR1 SGDLS and CDR2 YYNGEE. Trimming pared 3 bases from V and 0 bases from J, leaving 5 bases between.

This clonotype appeared a few times. The chain is built from TRBV28 and TRBJ2-7, with TRBD2 identical over 15 bases. With 2 bases clipped from V and 5 bases from J, the junction kept 7 bases outside the gene matches. Germline values: CDR1 MDHEN, CDR2 SYDVKM. The CDR3 sequence is 17 residues long. Here the CDR3 reads CASSLSGTSGRFHEQYF. The DNA for the CDR3 is TGTGCCAGCAGTTTAAGCGGGACTAGCGGGAGGTTCCACGAGCAGTACTTC. Filled out from reference TRBV28 and TRBJ2-7, the complete variable domain reads DVKVTQSSRYLVKRTGEKVFLECVQDMDHENMFWYRQDPGLGLRLIYFSYDVKMKEKGDIPEGYSVSREKKERFSLILESASTNQTSMYLCASSLSGTSGRFHEQYFGPGTRLTVT.

The rearrangement uses TRBV15 and TRBJ1-4; maybe TRBD1 (5 bases). Germline CDR1 is LNHNV and CDR2 is YYDKDF (reference sequence). The length of the CDR3 is 16 residues. V gave up 1 base and J gave up 12 bases, with 21 bases separating them. CDR3 amino acids: CATSRATGTYEKELFF. CDR3 coding DNA: TGTGCCACCAGCAGAGCGACCGGGACCTACGAAAAAGAACTGTTTTTT.

The chain carries TRBV6-5 and TRBJ2-5; no reliable D call. Trimming pared 5 bases from V and 5 bases from J, leaving 12 bases between. Germline CDR1 reads MNHEY; CDR2 reads SVGAGI. The CDR3 has 13 amino acids. Here the CDR3 reads CASSLGWLETQYF. CDR3 bases: TGTGCCAGCAGTCTAGGGTGGTTGGAGACCCAGTACTTC.